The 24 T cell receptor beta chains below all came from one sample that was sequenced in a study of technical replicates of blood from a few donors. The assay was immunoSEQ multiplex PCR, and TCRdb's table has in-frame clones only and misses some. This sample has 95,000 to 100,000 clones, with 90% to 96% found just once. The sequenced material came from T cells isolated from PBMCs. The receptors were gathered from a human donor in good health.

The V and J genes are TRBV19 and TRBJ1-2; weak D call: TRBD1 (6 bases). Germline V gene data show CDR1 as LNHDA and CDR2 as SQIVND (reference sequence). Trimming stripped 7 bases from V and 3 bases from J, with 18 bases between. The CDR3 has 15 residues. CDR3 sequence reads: CASNQLAGTHYGYTF. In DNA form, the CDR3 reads TGTGCCAGTAACCAACTCGCCGGGACACACTATGGCTACACCTTC. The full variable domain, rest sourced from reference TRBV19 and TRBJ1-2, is DGGITQSPKYLFRKEGQNVTLSCEQNLNHDAMYWYRQDPGQGLRLIYYSQIVNDFQKGDIAEGYSVSREKKESFPLTVTSAQKNPTAFYLCASNQLAGTHYGYTFGSGTRLTVV.

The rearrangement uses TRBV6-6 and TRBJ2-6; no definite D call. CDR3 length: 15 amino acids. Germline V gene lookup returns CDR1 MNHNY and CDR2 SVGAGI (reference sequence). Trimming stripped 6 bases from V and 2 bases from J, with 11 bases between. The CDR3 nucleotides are TGTGCCAGCAGCCAAAATTCGGCTGGGGCCAACGTCCTGACTTTC. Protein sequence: CASSQNSAGANVLTF.

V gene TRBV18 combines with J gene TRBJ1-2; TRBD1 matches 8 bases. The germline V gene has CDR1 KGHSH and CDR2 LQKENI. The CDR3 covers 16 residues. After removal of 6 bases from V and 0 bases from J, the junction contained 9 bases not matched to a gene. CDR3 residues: CASSSGGVVTNYGYTF. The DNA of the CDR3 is TGTGCCAGCTCGTCAGGGGGCGTTGTGACTAACTATGGCTACACCTTC.

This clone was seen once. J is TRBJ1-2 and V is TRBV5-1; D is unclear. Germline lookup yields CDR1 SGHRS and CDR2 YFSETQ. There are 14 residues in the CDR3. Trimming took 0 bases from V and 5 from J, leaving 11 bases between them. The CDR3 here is CASSLAGWEYGYTF. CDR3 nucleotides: TGCGCCAGCAGCTTGGCAGGATGGGAGTATGGCTACACCTTC.

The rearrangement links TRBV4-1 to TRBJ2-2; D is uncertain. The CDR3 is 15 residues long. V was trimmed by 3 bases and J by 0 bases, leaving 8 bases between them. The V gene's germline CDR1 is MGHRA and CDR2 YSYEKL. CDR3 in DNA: TGCGCCAGCAGCCAGCTTACAGCGAACACCGGGGAGCTGTTTTTT. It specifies CASSQLTANTGELFF.

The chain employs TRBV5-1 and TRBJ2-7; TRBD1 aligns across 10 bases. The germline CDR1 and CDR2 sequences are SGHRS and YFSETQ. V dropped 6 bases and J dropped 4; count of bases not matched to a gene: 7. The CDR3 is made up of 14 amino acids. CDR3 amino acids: CASTPGTGVYEQYF. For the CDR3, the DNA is TGCGCCAGCACTCCGGGGACAGGGGTATACGAGCAGTACTTC.

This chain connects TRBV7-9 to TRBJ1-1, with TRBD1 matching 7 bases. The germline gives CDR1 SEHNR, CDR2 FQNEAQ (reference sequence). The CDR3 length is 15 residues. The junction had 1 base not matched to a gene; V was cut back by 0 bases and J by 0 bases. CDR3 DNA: TGTGCCAGCAGCTTAGCAACAGGGGTGAACACTGAAGCTTTCTTT. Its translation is CASSLATGVNTEAFF.

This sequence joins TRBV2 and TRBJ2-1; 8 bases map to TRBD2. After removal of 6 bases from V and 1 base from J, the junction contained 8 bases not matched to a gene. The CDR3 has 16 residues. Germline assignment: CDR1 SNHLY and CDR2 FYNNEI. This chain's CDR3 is CASRLHGGASYNEQFF. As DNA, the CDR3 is TGTGCCAGCAGGTTACACGGGGGGGCTTCCTACAATGAGCAGTTCTTC.

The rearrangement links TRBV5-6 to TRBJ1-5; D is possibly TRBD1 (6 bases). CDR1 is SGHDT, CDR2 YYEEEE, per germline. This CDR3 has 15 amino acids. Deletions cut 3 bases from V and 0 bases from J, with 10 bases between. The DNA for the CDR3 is TGTGCCAGCAGCTACAGGGCCTATAGCAATCAGCCCCAGCATTTT. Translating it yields CASSYRAYSNQPQHF.

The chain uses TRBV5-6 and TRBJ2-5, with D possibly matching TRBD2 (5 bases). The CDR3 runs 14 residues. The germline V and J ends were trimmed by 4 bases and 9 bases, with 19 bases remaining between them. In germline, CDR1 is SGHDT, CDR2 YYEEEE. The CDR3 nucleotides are TGTGCCAGCAGCCCGGAAGGGAGTGTAAGGGCCCAGTACTTC. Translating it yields CASSPEGSVRAQYF.

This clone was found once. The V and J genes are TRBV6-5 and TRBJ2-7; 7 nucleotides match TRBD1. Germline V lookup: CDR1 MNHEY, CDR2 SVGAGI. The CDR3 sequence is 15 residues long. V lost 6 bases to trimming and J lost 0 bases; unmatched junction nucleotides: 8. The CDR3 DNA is TGTGCCAGCAGAATCGTTAGGACAGGCTCCTACGAGCAGTACTTC. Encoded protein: CASRIVRTGSYEQYF.

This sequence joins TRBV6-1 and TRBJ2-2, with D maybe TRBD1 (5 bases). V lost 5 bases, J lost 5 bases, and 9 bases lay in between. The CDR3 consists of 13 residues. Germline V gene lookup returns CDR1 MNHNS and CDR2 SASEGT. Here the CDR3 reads CASSPRVTGELFF. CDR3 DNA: TGTGCCAGCAGTCCCAGGGTTACCGGGGAGCTGTTTTTT.

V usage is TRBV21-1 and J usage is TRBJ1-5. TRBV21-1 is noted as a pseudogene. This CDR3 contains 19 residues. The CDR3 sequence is CASSPRREGMEESNQPQHF. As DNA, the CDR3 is TGTGCCAGCAGCCCACGGAGGGAGGGTATGGAGGAAAGCAATCAGCCCCAGCATTTT.

This chain's CDR3 is CSARGLYEQYF. CDR3 nucleotides: TGCAGTGCTAGAGGACTCTACGAGCAGTACTTC. The chain has TRBV20-1 and TRBJ2-7; no clear D gene. V was pared by 1 base and J by 3 bases, with 4 bases between. CDR3 length equals 11 residues. Germline V gene data show CDR1 as DFQATT and CDR2 as SNEGSKA (reference sequence).

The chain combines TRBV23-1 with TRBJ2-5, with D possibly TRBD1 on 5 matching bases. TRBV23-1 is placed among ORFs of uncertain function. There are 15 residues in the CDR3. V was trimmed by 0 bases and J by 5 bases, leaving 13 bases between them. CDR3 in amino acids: CASSQSSGNVETQYF. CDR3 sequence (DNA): TGCGCCAGCAGTCAATCGTCAGGGAATGTGGAGACCCAGTACTTC.

DNA for the CDR3: TGTGCCAGCAGAGGACAGGGGTCGCTTGAAAAACTGTTTTTT. This gives the protein CASRGQGSLEKLFF. The J gene is TRBJ1-4, the V gene TRBV2; 9 bases align to TRBD1. The germline CDR1 and CDR2 sequences are SNHLY and FYNNEI. V dropped 6 bases and J dropped 7; count of bases not matched to a gene: 6. The CDR3 is 14 residues long.

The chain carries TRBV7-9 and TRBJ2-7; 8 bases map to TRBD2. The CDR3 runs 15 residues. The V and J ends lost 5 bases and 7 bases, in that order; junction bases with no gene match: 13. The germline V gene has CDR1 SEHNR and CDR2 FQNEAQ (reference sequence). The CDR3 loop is CASSPPGLDAGEQYF. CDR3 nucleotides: TGTGCCAGCAGCCCACCGGGACTAGATGCGGGGGAGCAGTACTTC.

DNA of the CDR3: TGTGCCAGCAGCTTTGACGGTGGGGACTCCTATGGCTACACCTTC. Translated: CASSFDGGDSYGYTF. This sequence joins TRBV11-2 and TRBJ1-2; tentatively, D is TRBD1 (5 bases). Germline-derived CDR1 and CDR2 are SGHAT and FQNNGV. The CDR3 contains 15 residues. V lost 3 bases and J lost 4, with 15 bases in between.

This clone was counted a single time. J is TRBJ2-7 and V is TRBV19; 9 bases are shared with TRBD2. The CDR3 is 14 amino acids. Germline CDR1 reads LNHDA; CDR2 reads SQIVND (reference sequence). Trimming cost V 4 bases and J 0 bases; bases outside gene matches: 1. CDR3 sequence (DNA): TGTGCCAGTAGTACTAGCGGGGCCTCCTACGAGCAGTACTTC. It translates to CASSTSGASYEQYF.

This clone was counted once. The CDR3 coding sequence is TGTGCCAGCAGTGAAAGTGGTGTCCGATCTTACGGCGGGGAGCTGTTTTTT. Translating it yields CASSESGVRSYGGELFF. This sequence joins TRBV2 and TRBJ2-2; no clear D gene. This CDR3 is built from 17 residues. V lost 2 bases, J lost 7 bases, and 20 bases lay in between. CDR1 SNHLY and CDR2 FYNNEI come from the germline V gene.

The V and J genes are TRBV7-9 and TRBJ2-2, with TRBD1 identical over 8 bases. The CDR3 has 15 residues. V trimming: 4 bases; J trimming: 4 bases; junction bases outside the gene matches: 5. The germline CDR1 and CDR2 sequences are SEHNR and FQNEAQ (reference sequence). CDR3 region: CASSSDRVSTGELFF. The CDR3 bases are TGTGCCAGCAGCTCGGACAGGGTGAGCACCGGGGAGCTGTTTTTT.

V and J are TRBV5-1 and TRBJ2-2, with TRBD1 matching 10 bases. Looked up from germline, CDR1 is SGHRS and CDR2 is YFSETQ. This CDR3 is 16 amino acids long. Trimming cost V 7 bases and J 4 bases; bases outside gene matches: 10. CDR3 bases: TGCGCCAGCTTGGAGGGACAGGGGATCTCCACCGGGGAGCTGTTTTTT. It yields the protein CASLEGQGISTGELFF.

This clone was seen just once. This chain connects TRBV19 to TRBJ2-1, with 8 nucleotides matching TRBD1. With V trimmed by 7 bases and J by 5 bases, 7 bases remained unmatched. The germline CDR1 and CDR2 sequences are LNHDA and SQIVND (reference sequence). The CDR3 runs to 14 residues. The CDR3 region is CASKDRGVHNEQFF. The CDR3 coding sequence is TGTGCCAGTAAAGACAGGGGCGTACACAATGAGCAGTTCTTC.

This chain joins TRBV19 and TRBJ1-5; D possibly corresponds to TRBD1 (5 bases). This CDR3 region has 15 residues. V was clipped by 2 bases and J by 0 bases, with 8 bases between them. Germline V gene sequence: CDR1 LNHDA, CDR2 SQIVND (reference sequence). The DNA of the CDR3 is TGTGCCAGTAGTATAAGGCAGGGTAGCAATCAGCCCCAGCATTTT. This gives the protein CASSIRQGSNQPQHF. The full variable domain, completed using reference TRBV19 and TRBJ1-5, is DGGITQSPKYLFRKEGQNVTLSCEQNLNHDAMYWYRQDPGQGLRLIYYSQIVNDFQKGDIAEGYSVSREKKESFPLTVTSAQKNPTAFYLCASSIRQGSNQPQHFGDGTRLSIL.